The TCR beta chain under discussion was sequenced for a study of T cells in Graves' hyperthyroidism and ophthalmopathy. Study-level findings and limits: Most thyroid-expanded clonotypes above 0.001 were also found in blood. It was a median around 6 months before onset that the model predicted ophthalmopathy. In simple terms, a model built on 13 V-J features told ophthalmopathy apart from stable hyperthyroidism.

It was uncontrolled infection, other autoimmune disease, pregnancy or lactation that excluded patients. In its sample, this clonotype was seen many times. Antigen unknown. Compared with germline, one end of the junction differs, possibly owing to a read error. There were TCR beta CDR3 regions amplified from RNA transcripts. The TCR CDR3 first-round RT-PCR relied on the HTBI primer set. TCRdb reanalysed the multiplex PCR reads using MiXCR and keeps one entry per CDR3 protein. The sample includes under 65,000 distinct CDR3 sequences, approximately 53% seen only once; the top ten take about 3.6%. The sequence was collected from a woman in her sixties or seventies with Graves' ophthalmopathy. The sequencing sample was made of blood.

CDR3: CGTGPTHFTDTQYF. CDR3 DNA sequence: TGTGGAACAGGGCCTACTCATTTCACAGATACGCAGTATTTT. This chain links TRBV20-1 with TRBJ2-3; TRBD1 might be the D (6 bases). This CDR3 is 14 amino acids long. Germline V gene sequence: CDR1 DFQATT, CDR2 SNEGSKA (reference sequence).